This is a list of T cell receptor beta chains from one sample in a study of T cell changes during pregnancy in multiple sclerosis. Repertoires were generated with immunoSEQ multiplex PCR, while TCRdb's copy carries only in-frame clones and drops some. The sample includes approximately 70,000 clones, about 90% of them seen just once. Sequencing used peripheral blood, obtained in the first trimester of pregnancy. Source of these receptors: a female donor in good health, enrolled as a control in a pregnancy study. CDR3s include the opening cysteine and the closing phenylalanine or tryptophan. A D gene is named only where the DNA matches it firmly. For some rows the clone size is stated as once, few or many, or as a class when expanded; others skip it.

>TRBJ2-7|TRBV4-1|NA|NA|15
TGCGCCAGCAGCCCGTGGGGGGGCCTCACCGGGGAGCAGTACTTC
CASSPWGGLTGEQYF
>TRBJ1-2|TRBV11-2|TRBD1|NA|14
TGTGCCAGCAGCTTAACCGGGACAGTCGATGGCTACACCTTC
CASSLTGTVDGYTF
>TRBJ2-7|TRBV6-6|NA|NA|15
TGTGCCAGCAGTTACTCGAGGGGGGGGCTCTACGAGCAGTACTTC
CASSYSRGGLYEQYF
>TRBJ2-6|TRBV27|TRBD1|NA|18
TGTGCCAGCAGTTTAGCCGTGACAGGGTCTCCTGGGGCCAACGTCCTGACTTTC
CASSLAVTGSPGANVLTF
>TRBJ2-4|TRBV6-5|TRBD1|NA|15
TGTGCCAGCACCCCCCAGGGACAGCCCAAAAACATTCAGTACTTC
CASTPQGQPKNIQYF
>TRBJ1-5|TRBV6-1|NA|once|14
TGTGCCAGCAGTGAAGACGGGGTTTGGCAGCCCCAGCATTTT
CASSEDGVWQPQHF
>TRBJ1-1|TRBV5-4|NA|NA|14
TGTGCCAGCACCCCGACAGGATTGAACACTGAAGCTTTCTTT
CASTPTGLNTEAFF
>TRBJ2-7|TRBV7-9|NA|NA|15
TGTGCCAGCAGCTTAGAGCCCGGGGACACCTACGAGCAGTACTTC
CASSLEPGDTYEQYF
>TRBJ2-1|TRBV6-5|NA|NA|12
TGTGCCAGCAGTGGCCCCACCGGGGAGCAGTTCTTC
CASSGPTGEQFF
>TRBJ2-7|TRBV27|TRBD1|once|16
TGTGCCAGCAGTCCTATCCAAGGGGGCGGGTTTTACGAGCAGTACTTC
CASSPIQGGGFYEQYF
>TRBJ1-3|TRBV6-5|TRBD1|NA|16
TGTGCCAGCAGTTTCGACAGGGGGCTATCCGGAAACACCATATATTTT
CASSFDRGLSGNTIYF
>TRBJ2-7|TRBV4-2|NA|NA|14
TGTGCCAGCAGCCTCCCTGGGGGGAAGTACGAGCAGTACTTC
CASSLPGGKYEQYF
>TRBJ2-1|TRBV10-3|TRBD1|NA|15
TGTGCCATCAGCGCTCCGGGACAGGGGGGCGTTGAGCAGTTCTTC
CAISAPGQGGVEQFF
>TRBJ2-2|TRBV7-9|TRBD2|NA|14
TGTGCCAGCAGCATAAGGACTAGTCCCGGGGAGCTGTTTTTT
CASSIRTSPGELFF
>TRBJ2-3|TRBV6-5|TRBD2|NA|15
TGTGCCAGCAGTTACTCCCTAGCGGGGACAGATACGCAGTATTTT
CASSYSLAGTDTQYF
>TRBJ1-4|TRBV4-2|NA|few|12
TGTGCCAGCAGCCACAGGGTTGAAAAACTGTTTTTT
CASSHRVEKLFF
>TRBJ1-2|TRBV6-6|TRBD1|NA|14
TGTGCCAGCAGTTACTCGGAGGGACAGGGCGGCTACACCTTC
CASSYSEGQGGYTF
>TRBJ1-2|TRBV7-9|NA|NA|14
TGTGCCAGCAGCTTCGACACTCCTAACTATGGCTACACCTTC
CASSFDTPNYGYTF
>TRBJ2-3|TRBV12-5|NA|NA|13
TGTGCTAGTGGTTTGGGTTACACAGATACGCAGTATTTT
CASGLGYTDTQYF
>TRBJ2-7|TRBV28|NA|NA|15
TGTGCCAGCAGTTTGACTTCCCCTTCCATGGATGAGCAGTACTTC
CASSLTSPSMDEQYF
>TRBJ2-1|TRBV29-1|TRBD2|NA|13
TGCAGCGTCAATGGGGGGGAATACAATGAGCAGTTCTTC
CSVNGGEYNEQFF
>TRBJ2-7|TRBV6-1|NA|few|15
TGTGCCAGCAGTGAACAGTTGGGGGCTACGGGCGAGCAGTACTTC
CASSEQLGATGEQYF
>TRBJ2-7|TRBV10-3|TRBD2|NA|13
TGTGCCACCGGACTAGCGGGAGTTTACGAGCAGTACTTC
CATGLAGVYEQYF